The clone carrying this T cell receptor beta chain was recorded a few times. Its antigen is not identified. CDR1 is SEHNR, CDR2 FQNEAQ, per germline (reference sequence). The V end was cut by 4 bases, the J end by 9 bases, with 15 bases between. This CDR3 region has 13 residues. These data are taken from a study of beta chain features in type 1 diabetes. Sorting gave populations that all exceeded 95% purity. Study-wide findings and caveats: A greater similarity of naive, central memory and Treg TCRB repertoires was seen among patients than among healthy donors. Type 1 diabetes patients showed a moderate but significant shortening of TCRB CDR3s in all four CD4+ subsets. Type 1 diabetes patients showed fewer insertions and more deletions at VDJ junctions. Sequencing from cDNA could over-represent high-TCR-expressing cells.

Since all of the isolated RNA was reverse transcribed, expressed TCRB transcripts were what got sequenced. Sequencing used immunoSEQ multiplex PCR; TCRdb keeps in-frame clones, though not all of them. The table lists about 370,000 clones, 8% to 10% of them singletons. The chain is built from TRBV7-9 and TRBJ1-1; weak D call: TRBD1 (6 bases). Sample: central memory CD4+ T cells from blood. The receptor's source is a man aged 25 to 40 with type 1 diabetes. The CDR3 spells CASSSPGQFQAFF. DNA of the CDR3: TGTGCCAGCAGCTCCCCGGGACAATTTCAAGCTTTCTTT.